This TCR beta chain originates from a study of CD8 T cells in ankylosing spondylitis. From the 5' RACE reads, TCRdb called clonotypes with MiXCR, one entry per CDR3 protein. Seen here are 200,000 to 300,000 distinct CDR3 sequences, roughly 32% observed once, and the top ten hold 3.5% to 4.5%. The germline V gene encodes CDR1 DFQATT and CDR2 SNEGSKA (reference sequence). The CDR3 length is 14 residues. V gave up 6 bases and J gave up 7 bases; unmatched junction bases: 6. The TCR was taken from a male donor with ankylosing spondylitis or in good health (not recorded which). J is TRBJ2-2 and V is TRBV20-1, with 12 bases lining up with TRBD1. Material: blood, either unsorted or a sorted T cell fraction (not recorded which). The CDR3 bases are TGCAGTGCGCGGGGACAGGGGGCCGGCGGGGAGCTGTTTTTT. It encodes CSARGQGAGGELFF.